This T cell receptor beta chain was captured in a study of T cells in tuberculosis. CDR3 length equals 11 residues. Germline V gene data show CDR1 as MNHEY and CDR2 as SMNVEV (reference sequence). The V and J ends lost 5 bases and 4 bases respectively, with 3 bases between them. Latent tuberculosis screening used tuberculin skin test and IGRA at entry. The study's findings and limits: GEM motif frequencies gave over 55% accuracy; the GMM repertoire gave almost 90%. Shorter CDR3-alpha in active tuberculosis partly drove smaller distances.

This clone was observed once. Its antigen is not identified. Assay used: immunoSEQ multiplex PCR; TCRdb lists only in-frame clones, some missing. The sample consists of around 35,000 clones, about 94% of them appearing once. Sequencing used PBMCs. The chain employs TRBV27 and TRBJ2-1; D gene uncertain. The sequence came from a donor aged 5 to 30 with latent tuberculosis or without tuberculosis infection. Some clones in this sample may be carry-over from other donors' samples. This CDR3 reads CASSLYNEQFF. CDR3 in DNA: TGTGCCAGCAGTCTTTACAATGAGCAGTTCTTC.